A single T cell receptor beta chain is shown here with its context. CDR3 size: 13 residues. V gave up 3 bases and J gave up 7 bases; unmatched junction bases: 5. Germline assignment: CDR1 DFQATT and CDR2 SNEGSKA (reference sequence). Profiled with immunoSEQ multiplex PCR; TCRdb holds only in-frame clones, not every one. The sample carries some 240,000 clones, 84% recorded once. This sample was taken from a study of blood T cell repertoires in COVID-19. V usage is TRBV20-1 and J usage is TRBJ1-4, with 7 bases identical to TRBD1. This TCR derives from a woman between 35 and 50 years old who had recovered from COVID-19. Sequenced sample: peripheral blood. This chain's CDR3 is CSASKGAGEKLFF. In DNA, the CDR3 is TGCAGTGCTAGTAAGGGGGCAGGTGAAAAACTGTTTTTT.